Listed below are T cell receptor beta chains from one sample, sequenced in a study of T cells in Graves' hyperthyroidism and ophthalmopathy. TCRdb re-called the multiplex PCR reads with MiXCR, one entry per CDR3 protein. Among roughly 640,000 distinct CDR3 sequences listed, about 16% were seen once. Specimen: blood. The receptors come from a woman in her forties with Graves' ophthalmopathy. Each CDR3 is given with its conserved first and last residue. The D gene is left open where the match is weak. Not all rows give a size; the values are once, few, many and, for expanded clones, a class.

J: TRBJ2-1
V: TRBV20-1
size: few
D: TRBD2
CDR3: CSALSGRPSIEQFF
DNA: TGCAGTGCCTTGAGCGGGAGGCCGTCTATTGAGCAGTTCTTC

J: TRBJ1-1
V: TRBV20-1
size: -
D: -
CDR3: CSAIGSGTEAFF
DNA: TGCAGTGCGATAGGATCGGGGACTGAAGCTTTCTTT

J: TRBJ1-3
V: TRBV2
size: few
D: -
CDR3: CASSEALGSGNTIYF
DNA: TGTGCCAGCAGTGAAGCGTTGGGCTCTGGAAACACCATATATTTT

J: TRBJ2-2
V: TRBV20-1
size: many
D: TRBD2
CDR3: CSASRDYNTGELFF
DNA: TGCAGTGCTAGTAGGGACTACAACACCGGGGAGCTGTTTTTT

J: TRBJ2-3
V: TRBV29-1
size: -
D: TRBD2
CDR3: CSVHLAGGRDTQYF
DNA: TGCAGCGTCCACCTAGCGGGAGGGCGGGATACGCAGTATTTT

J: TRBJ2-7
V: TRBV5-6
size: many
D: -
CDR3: CASSLNNIYEQYF
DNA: TGTGCCAGCAGTCTCAATAATATCTACGAGCAGTACTTC

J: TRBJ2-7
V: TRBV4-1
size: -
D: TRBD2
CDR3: CASSQPGLARQDEQYF
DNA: TGCGCCAGCAGCCAGCCGGGACTAGCGAGACAGGATGAGCAGTACTTC

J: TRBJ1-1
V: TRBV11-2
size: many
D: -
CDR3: CASSRMRGQGTEAFF
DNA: TGTGCCAGCAGCCGAATGAGAGGCCAGGGCACTGAAGCTTTCTTT

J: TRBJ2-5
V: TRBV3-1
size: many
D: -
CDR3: CASSQDTAGEETQYF
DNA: TGTGCCAGCAGCCAAGATACGGCAGGGGAAGAGACCCAGTACTTC

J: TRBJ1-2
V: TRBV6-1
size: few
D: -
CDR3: CASSDRGEYYGYTF
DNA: TGTGCCAGCAGTGACAGGGGCGAGTACTATGGCTACACCTTC

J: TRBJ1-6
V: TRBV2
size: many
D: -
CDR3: CASATQIGSPLHF
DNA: TGTGCCAGCGCTACACAGATTGGTTCACCCCTCCACTTT

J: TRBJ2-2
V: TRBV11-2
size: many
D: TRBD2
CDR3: CASSLLLAAGGELFF
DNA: TGTGCCAGCAGCTTGCTACTAGCGGCCGGGGGGGAGCTGTTTTTT

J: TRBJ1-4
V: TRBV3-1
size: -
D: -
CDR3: CASSPGGGAGEKLFF
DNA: TGTGCCAGCAGCCCCGGCGGGGGAGCGGGTGAAAAACTGTTTTTT

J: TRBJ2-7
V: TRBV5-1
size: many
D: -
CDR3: CASSPTPGQTSEQYF
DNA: TGCGCCAGCAGCCCAACTCCCGGACAGACTTCCGAGCAGTACTTC

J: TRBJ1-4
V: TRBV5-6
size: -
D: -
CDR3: CASSALGGQLPNEKLFF
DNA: TGTGCCAGCAGCGCGCTGGGGGGACAATTGCCGAATGAAAAACTGTTTTTT

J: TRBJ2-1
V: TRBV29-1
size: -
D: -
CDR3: CSVDVSSYNEQFF
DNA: TGCAGCGTTGACGTAAGCTCCTACAATGAGCAGTTCTTC

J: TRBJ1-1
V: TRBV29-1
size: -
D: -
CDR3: CSSKFGGGTEAFF
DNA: TGCAGCTCGAAGTTCGGGGGGGGGACTGAAGCTTTCTTT

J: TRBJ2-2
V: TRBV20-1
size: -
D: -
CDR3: CSARTSGVPTGELFF
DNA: TGCAGTGCTAGAACGTCAGGGGTTCCAACCGGGGAGCTGTTTTTT

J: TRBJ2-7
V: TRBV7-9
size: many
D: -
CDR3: CASSLGLKTGTQTNEQYF
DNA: TGTGCCAGCAGCTTAGGACTAAAAACAGGGACCCAAACCAACGAGCAGTACTTC

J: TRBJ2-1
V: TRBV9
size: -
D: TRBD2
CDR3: CASSATSGNYNEQFF
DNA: TGTGCCAGCAGCGCGACTAGCGGGAATTACAATGAGCAGTTCTTC

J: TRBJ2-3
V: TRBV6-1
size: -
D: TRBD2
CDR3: CASSQLAGVPRSVREDTQYF
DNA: TGTGCCAGCTCGCAACTAGCGGGAGTCCCAAGGAGCGTCCGTGAAGATACGCAGTATTTT

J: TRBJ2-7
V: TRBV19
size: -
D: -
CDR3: CASSTRLLSEQYF
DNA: TGTGCCAGTAGTACCCGGCTTCTGTCAGAGCAGTACTTC

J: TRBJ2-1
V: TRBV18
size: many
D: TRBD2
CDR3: CASSVQTSGRRNEQFF
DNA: TGTGCCAGCTCAGTCCAGACTAGCGGGAGGAGGAATGAGCAGTTCTTC